Each of the 4 T cell receptor beta chains below was sequenced from the same sample in a study of shared clonotypes between healthy human individuals. Profiled with immunoSEQ multiplex PCR; TCRdb holds only in-frame clones, not every one. Of over a million clones detected, roughly 96% appear once; the ten largest clones hold 1% to 1.5%. Source material: naive CD4+ T cells sorted from blood. Noted subset: CD45RA+ positively selected. Source of these receptors: a man younger than 40 in good health.

CDR3 bases: TGCGCCAGCAGCCCCCTCGCCTTAGCGGGAGTGGCCAAAAACATTCAGTACTTC. This codes for CASSPLALAGVAKNIQYF. This chain joins TRBV4-1 and TRBJ2-4; TRBD2 agrees at 9 bases. Germline V gene data show CDR1 as MGHRA and CDR2 as YSYEKL. J gave up 1 base and V 4 bases, and 11 bases lay outside the gene matches. CDR3 length equals 18 residues.

V gene TRBV18 combines with J gene TRBJ2-1; no clear D. The germline V gene encodes CDR1 KGHSH and CDR2 LQKENI. Between the trimmed V and J ends, which lost 3 bases and 2 bases, there was a span of 17 bases. The CDR3 covers 17 residues. The CDR3 loop is CASSPFSPETTYNEQFF. The CDR3 DNA sequence: TGTGCCAGCTCACCCTTTAGCCCCGAGACGACCTACAATGAGCAGTTCTTC.

The rearrangement links TRBV7-9 to TRBJ2-1, with D unresolved. Deletions cut 4 bases from V and 6 bases from J, with 7 bases between. CDR1 SEHNR and CDR2 FQNEAQ come from the germline V gene (reference sequence). CDR3 length: 12 residues. The CDR3 nucleotides are TGTGCCAGCAGCTGGAGAGGCAATGAGCAGTTCTTC. It codes for CASSWRGNEQFF.

The genes are TRBV7-8 and TRBJ1-1, with D tentatively TRBD1 (5 bases). Deletions cut 5 bases from V and 0 bases from J, with 16 bases between. The germline CDR1 and CDR2 sequences are SGHVS and FQNEAQ. CDR3 length: 16 residues. The CDR3 protein is CASSLNRRGLNTEAFF. Here the CDR3 DNA reads TGTGCCAGCAGCCTCAACAGGAGGGGATTGAACACTGAAGCTTTCTTT.